The rows below give T cell receptor beta chains drawn from one sample of a study of a mutant IDH1 vaccine in newly diagnosed glioma. Using immunoSEQ multiplex PCR, the repertoire was profiled, and TCRdb retains in-frame clones only, with some absent. The repertoire holds 90,000 to 95,000 clones, with about four fifths as singletons. Sequences were derived from PBMCs, sampled from a glioma patient treated with radiotherapy, temozolomide or both. Receptors were obtained from a woman aged 45-60 years with glioma. Both conserved end residues are part of each CDR3. The order of the fields is J gene, D gene, clone size, V gene, CDR3 protein, CDR3 DNA. A D gene is named only where the DNA matches it firmly. Size values are once, few and many counts, or a class for expanded clones, and some rows have none.

TRBJ2-3	-	-	TRBV7-3	CASSSSSDTQYF	TGTGCCAGCAGCTCAAGCTCAGATACGCAGTATTTT
TRBJ1-6	-	-	TRBV2	CASSQTGGRGTYNSPLHF	TGTGCCAGCAGTCAAACCGGAGGCAGGGGAACCTATAATTCACCCCTCCACTTT
TRBJ1-1	-	-	TRBV6-4	CASQTDPNSYTEAFF	TGTGCCAGCCAGACAGACCCAAATTCGTACACTGAAGCTTTCTTT
TRBJ1-1	-	-	TRBV29-1	CSVDGGAGPEAFF	TGCAGCGTTGACGGGGGCGCGGGGCCTGAAGCTTTCTTT
TRBJ1-2	TRBD1	once	TRBV2	CASSHQDRAEEGYTF	TGTGCCAGCAGTCACCAGGACAGGGCGGAAGAAGGCTACACCTTC
TRBJ1-6	-	-	TRBV14	CASSQGRGPYSPLHF	TGTGCCAGCAGCCAAGGCAGGGGTCCCTATTCACCCCTCCACTTT
TRBJ2-2	TRBD1	few	TRBV5-1	CASRQWRGTGETGELFF	TGCGCCAGCAGACAATGGCGCGGGACAGGGGAGACCGGGGAGCTGTTTTTT
TRBJ2-5	-	-	TRBV6-1	CASIGGPGPQYF	TGTGCCAGCATAGGGGGTCCTGGACCCCAGTACTTC
TRBJ2-3	TRBD2	-	TRBV30	CARGGPGLPDTQYF	TGTGCCCGGGGGGGGCCTGGGTTGCCAGATACGCAGTATTTT
TRBJ1-6	-	-	TRBV11-3	CASSSLTGSSYNSPLHF	TGTGCCAGCAGCAGCCTTACAGGGAGCTCCTATAATTCACCCCTCCACTTT
TRBJ2-5	TRBD2	once	TRBV6-6	CASGGLAGGNQETQYF	TGTGCCAGCGGCGGACTAGCGGGGGGGAACCAAGAGACCCAGTACTTC
TRBJ2-5	TRBD1	-	TRBV5-6	CASSSPGQGETQYF	TGTGCCAGCAGCTCGCCGGGACAGGGAGAGACCCAGTACTTC